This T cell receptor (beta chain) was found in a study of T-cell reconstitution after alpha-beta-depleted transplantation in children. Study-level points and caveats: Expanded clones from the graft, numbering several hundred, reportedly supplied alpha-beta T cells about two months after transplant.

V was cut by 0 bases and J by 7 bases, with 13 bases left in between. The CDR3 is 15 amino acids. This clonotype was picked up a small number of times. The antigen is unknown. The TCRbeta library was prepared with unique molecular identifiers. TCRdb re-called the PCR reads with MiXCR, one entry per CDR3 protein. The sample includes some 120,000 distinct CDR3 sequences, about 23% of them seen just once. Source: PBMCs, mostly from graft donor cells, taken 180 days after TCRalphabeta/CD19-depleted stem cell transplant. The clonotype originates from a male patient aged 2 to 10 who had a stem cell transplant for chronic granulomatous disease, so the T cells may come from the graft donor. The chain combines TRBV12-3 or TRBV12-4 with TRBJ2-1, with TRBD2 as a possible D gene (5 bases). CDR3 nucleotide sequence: TGTGCCAGCAGTTTAGCGCTAGCTAGCTTGAATGAGCAGTTCTTC. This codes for CASSLALASLNEQFF.